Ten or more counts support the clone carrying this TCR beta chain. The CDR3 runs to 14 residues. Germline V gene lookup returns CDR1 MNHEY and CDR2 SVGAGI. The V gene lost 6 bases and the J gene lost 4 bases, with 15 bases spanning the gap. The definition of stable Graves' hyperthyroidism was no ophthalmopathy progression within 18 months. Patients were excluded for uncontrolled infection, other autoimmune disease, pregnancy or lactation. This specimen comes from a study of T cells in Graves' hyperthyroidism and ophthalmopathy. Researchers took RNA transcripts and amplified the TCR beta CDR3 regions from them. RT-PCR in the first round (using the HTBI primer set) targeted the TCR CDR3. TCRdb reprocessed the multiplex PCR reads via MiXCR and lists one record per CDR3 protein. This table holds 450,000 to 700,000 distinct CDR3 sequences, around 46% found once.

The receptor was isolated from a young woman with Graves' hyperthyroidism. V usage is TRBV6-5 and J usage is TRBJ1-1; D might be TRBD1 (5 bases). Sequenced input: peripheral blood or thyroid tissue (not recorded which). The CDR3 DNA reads TGTGCCAGCAGCCAACCTCAGGGAGGCACTGAAGCTTTCTTT. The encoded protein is CASSQPQGGTEAFF.